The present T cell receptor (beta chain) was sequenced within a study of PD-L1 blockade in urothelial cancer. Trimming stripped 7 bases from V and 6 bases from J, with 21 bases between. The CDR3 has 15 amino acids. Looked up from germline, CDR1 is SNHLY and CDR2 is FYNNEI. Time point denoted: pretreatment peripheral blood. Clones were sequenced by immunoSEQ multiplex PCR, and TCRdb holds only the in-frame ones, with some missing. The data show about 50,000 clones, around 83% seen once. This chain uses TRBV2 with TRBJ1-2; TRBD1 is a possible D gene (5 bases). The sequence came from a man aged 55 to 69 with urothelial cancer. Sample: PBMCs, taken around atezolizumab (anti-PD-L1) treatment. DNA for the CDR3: TGTGCCAGCACCCAAATCCGGGGGAGGGGAGATGGCTACACCTTC. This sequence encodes CASTQIRGRGDGYTF.